This T cell receptor beta chain comes out of a study of response to subunit inactivated influenza vaccine. The study, taken as a whole, reports: Only a handful of new T cells, the authors suggested, are recruited with each seasonal influenza vaccination.

Details on this clonotype: Antigen specificity is unknown.

V lost 1 base, J lost 10 bases, and 11 bases lay in between. The CDR3 sequence is 14 residues long. The V gene's germline CDR1 is SGHTA and CDR2 FQGNSA. Using its own MiXCR run on the RT-PCR reads, TCRdb lists one record per CDR3 protein. The table has more than 550,000 distinct CDR3 sequences, 12% seen once. This TCR derives from a middle-aged man who received an inactivated influenza vaccine. Sequenced material: PBMCs from blood, taken on the day of vaccination. This chain links TRBV7-2 with TRBJ1-6, with a possible D match to TRBD1 (6 bases). DNA for the CDR3: TGTGCCAGCAGCTTAGGGGACACCGCATCACCCCTCCACTTT. Protein product: CASSLGDTASPLHF.